This T cell receptor beta chain was identified in a study of T cell responses to AZD1222 COVID-19 vaccine listed by TCRdb under 2021. Notes on the research overall: AZD1222 recipients with second doses at about 4 weeks or about 12 weeks were pooled, because spike-specific TCR depth and breadth did not differ between schedules. TCR sequencing was performed for some 250 trial participants, of whom approximately 200 were given two doses of AZD1222 and approximately 25 were given two doses of MenACWY control vaccine. Enrollment into the trials was organized by age into subgroups of 18-55, 56-69 and 70-plus years, and those subgroups contained approximately 160, 26 and 62 TCR-sequenced participants, respectively.

The paper's findings and limits, for the study overall: In the small 56-69-year group, the increase in depth fell short of significance, most likely because of low power. Because no day 14 peak-response samples were available, the repertoires could be characterized only after the peak T cell response. Reportedly, almost half of the unique spike-specific TCRs recognized epitopes lying outside the regions that are mutated in the B.1.351 and B.1.1.7 variants. Vaccine-associated CD4 TCRs spanned the whole spike protein, with dominant responses in regions 160-218 and 743-854. Most participants were white British and females outnumbered males, and the authors suggested that clonal diversity may have been underestimated. Only six AZD1222 recipients were SARS-CoV-2 seropositive at baseline, limiting conclusions about previously exposed vaccinees. After two AZD1222 doses, spike-specific TCR breadth and depth were significantly higher than at day 0 and than in MenACWY recipients.

With respect to this clone: Its antigen is not yet known. No base quality information exists; no much larger clone differs at one position.

V sheds 7 bases and J sheds 4 bases, leaving 11 bases between their ends. The CDR3 covers 14 residues, taking in both the cysteine and the phenylalanine. Solely the CDR3 DNA is kept, with 42 bases framed from the first base. The germline V gene sets CDR1 to SGHNT and CDR2 to YENEEA. The label giving this sample's time point can be read as: baseline before first vaccination. Samples from vaccinated people were obtained from the UK trials COV001 and COV002, which included a single-blind randomized controlled phase 2/3 trial of AZD1222 (ChAdOx1 nCoV-19) in healthy adults. For TCRbeta chain sequencing, PBMC samples were collected from trial participants at day 0 and at day 28 after the second dose. The CDR3 regions of human TCRbeta chains were analyzed by immunosequencing. As for the original processing: Repertoire TCRs were matched against a reference library of SARS-CoV-2-specific TCRs generated with the MIRA antigen-specificity platform. Breadth was defined as the fraction of unique TCRs that were SARS-CoV-2-associated. Depth was defined as the fraction of total T cells that were SARS-CoV-2-associated. Using the MIRA data, each spike-specific TCR was mapped to the spike region that the TCR reacts to and placed in a CD4 or CD8 class. Log10-transformed breadth and depth values were compared by one-way ANOVA with Sidak's multiple comparisons tests. TCRdb's version of the immuneACCESS table is confined to in-frame rearrangements and falls short of the full clone set. An unresolved V gene accounts for under half of the shortfall where checked; the remainder is of unknown origin. V, J and clone size were drawn from that table, and D and trimming were deduced from the DNA. The sample table holds 90,000 to 120,000 clones, of which more than 85% were seen once. The leading ten clones occupy approximately 1.1% of the sample.

The source material was peripheral blood, sampled on day 0 of AZD1222 vaccination. This TCR derives from an adult in good health. The chain is made from TRBV11-3 and TRBJ2-6, with the D call perhaps TRBD1 or TRBD2, each one matching 6 bases. For the CDR3, the sequence is CASTLGGGANVLTF. The base sequence is TGTGCCAGCACTCTGGGGGGCGGGGCCAACGTCCTGACTTTC.